The rows below give T cell receptor beta chains drawn from one sample of a study of T cells in Graves' hyperthyroidism and ophthalmopathy. TCRdb processed the multiplex PCR reads anew with MiXCR; each CDR3 protein has one entry. The sample consists of hundreds of thousands of distinct CDR3 sequences, 35% to 55% of them appearing once. The sample taken for sequencing was peripheral blood or thyroid tissue (not recorded which). These receptors came from a woman aged 18-29 years with Graves' hyperthyroidism. CDR3s include the opening cysteine and the closing phenylalanine or tryptophan. The order of the fields is D gene, J gene, V gene, clone size, CDR3 DNA, CDR3 protein. D genes are given only for firm matches. Not every row has a clone size; where given, it reads once, few, many or a size class.

d_gene: TRBD1
j_gene: TRBJ2-7
v_gene: TRBV10-3
abundance: NA
CDR3nt: TGTGCCAGCACTCCCGGACAGGGGTTCTACGAGCAGTACTTC
CDR3aa: CASTPGQGFYEQYF

d_gene: TRBD1
j_gene: TRBJ2-3
v_gene: TRBV29-1
abundance: NA
CDR3nt: TGCAGCGTTGAAGCCGACAGGGCGGCAGATACGCAGTATTTT
CDR3aa: CSVEADRAADTQYF

d_gene: NA
j_gene: TRBJ1-5
v_gene: TRBV19
abundance: NA
CDR3nt: TGTGCCAGTAGTATAGGGGCAGGGAATCAGCCCCAGCATTTT
CDR3aa: CASSIGAGNQPQHF

d_gene: TRBD1
j_gene: TRBJ2-5
v_gene: TRBV2
abundance: NA
CDR3nt: TGTGCCAGCAGCGAACAAGGGGGCTTTGGGACCCAGTACTTC
CDR3aa: CASSEQGGFGTQYF

d_gene: TRBD1
j_gene: TRBJ2-5
v_gene: TRBV12-3/TRBV12-4
abundance: many
CDR3nt: TGTGCCAGCAGCGCACAGGGGTGGGGAGAGACCCAGTACTTC
CDR3aa: CASSAQGWGETQYF

d_gene: TRBD1
j_gene: TRBJ1-4
v_gene: TRBV7-3
abundance: NA
CDR3nt: TGTGCCAGCAGCGCCGACAGGGGATATGAAAAACTGTTTTTT
CDR3aa: CASSADRGYEKLFF

d_gene: NA
j_gene: TRBJ1-1
v_gene: TRBV10-1
abundance: NA
CDR3nt: TGCGCCAGCAGTGAGTCCGTAGGGTTTGACACTGAAGCTTTCTTT
CDR3aa: CASSESVGFDTEAFF

d_gene: NA
j_gene: TRBJ1-5
v_gene: TRBV20-1
abundance: many
CDR3nt: TGCAGTGCTAGACTCGGAGGGACCCTCGGCAATCAGCCCCAGCATTTT
CDR3aa: CSARLGGTLGNQPQHF

d_gene: TRBD2
j_gene: TRBJ2-7
v_gene: TRBV10-3
abundance: once
CDR3nt: TGTGCCAGCAGTTACTCTAGCGGACCCTACGAGCAGTACTTC
CDR3aa: CASSYSSGPYEQYF

d_gene: NA
j_gene: TRBJ1-6
v_gene: TRBV2
abundance: many
CDR3nt: TGTGCCAGCAGTGACCAGGGGTTCCCCCTCCACTTT
CDR3aa: CASSDQGFPLHF

d_gene: NA
j_gene: TRBJ1-2
v_gene: TRBV20-1
abundance: once
CDR3nt: TGCAGTGAAGGCCCTCGGGAGTATGGCTACACCTTC
CDR3aa: CSEGPREYGYTF

d_gene: NA
j_gene: TRBJ2-5
v_gene: TRBV2
abundance: NA
CDR3nt: TGTGCCAGCAGCTCCGGGCCCAGGGGGACCCAGTACTTC
CDR3aa: CASSSGPRGTQYF

d_gene: NA
j_gene: TRBJ2-3
v_gene: TRBV14
abundance: NA
CDR3nt: TGTGCCAGCAGCCCGGCTTGGGGGCCCGGGAATACGCAGTATTTT
CDR3aa: CASSPAWGPGNTQYF

d_gene: NA
j_gene: TRBJ1-4
v_gene: TRBV19
abundance: NA
CDR3nt: TGTGCCAGCAGTTCAGATCGGACTCACGGTGAAAAACTGTTTTTT
CDR3aa: CASSSDRTHGEKLFF

d_gene: NA
j_gene: TRBJ2-5
v_gene: TRBV12-3/TRBV12-4
abundance: NA
CDR3nt: TGTGCCAGCAGTTGGCAGTTCCAAGAGACCCAGTACTTC
CDR3aa: CASSWQFQETQYF

d_gene: NA
j_gene: TRBJ1-6
v_gene: TRBV2
abundance: many
CDR3nt: TGTGCCAGCAGTGACTCGTTGCGCAATAATTCACCCCTCCACTTT
CDR3aa: CASSDSLRNNSPLHF

d_gene: NA
j_gene: TRBJ1-5
v_gene: TRBV13
abundance: few
CDR3nt: TGTGCCAGCGGAGACGAGTATAGCAATCAGCCCCAGCATTTT
CDR3aa: CASGDEYSNQPQHF

d_gene: TRBD1
j_gene: TRBJ1-6
v_gene: TRBV29-1
abundance: NA
CDR3nt: TGCAGCGCTAGACAGGGGGATTCACCCCTCCACTTT
CDR3aa: CSARQGDSPLHF

d_gene: TRBD2
j_gene: TRBJ2-5
v_gene: TRBV2
abundance: many
CDR3nt: TGTGCCAGCAGTGAGCTGGCTAGCGGGAGGGAAGAGACCCAGTACTTC
CDR3aa: CASSELASGREETQYF

d_gene: NA
j_gene: TRBJ2-5
v_gene: TRBV20-1
abundance: NA
CDR3nt: TGCAGTGCTGGAGATGGGGGTGTTGCAGAGACCCAGCACTTC
CDR3aa: CSAGDGGVAETQHF

d_gene: NA
j_gene: TRBJ1-1
v_gene: TRBV7-9
abundance: NA
CDR3nt: TGTGCCAGCAGCTTAACAGTCCCTCGGGGCACTGAAGCTTTCTTT
CDR3aa: CASSLTVPRGTEAFF

d_gene: TRBD2
j_gene: TRBJ2-5
v_gene: TRBV7-9
abundance: NA
CDR3nt: TGTGCCAGCAGCCCTGAGGGAGGGCCTCAGCCCCAGTACTTC
CDR3aa: CASSPEGGPQPQYF

d_gene: TRBD1
j_gene: TRBJ2-5
v_gene: TRBV7-9
abundance: NA
CDR3nt: TGTGCCACTTCCCTGGACAGGGGTCCCCAGTACTTC
CDR3aa: CATSLDRGPQYF

d_gene: NA
j_gene: TRBJ1-4
v_gene: TRBV2
abundance: NA
CDR3nt: TGTGCCAGCAGTGAAGGGACAGCCCCGCCAGGTTTTTTT
CDR3aa: CASSEGTAPPGFF

d_gene: TRBD1
j_gene: TRBJ1-5
v_gene: TRBV2
abundance: NA
CDR3nt: TGTGCCAGCAGCTCCGGGACAGACCTCAATCAGCCCCAGCATTTT
CDR3aa: CASSSGTDLNQPQHF

d_gene: TRBD1
j_gene: TRBJ1-2
v_gene: TRBV2
abundance: NA
CDR3nt: TGTGCCAGCAGAGAAGAAGGGGGCAACTATGGCTACACCTTC
CDR3aa: CASREEGGNYGYTF

d_gene: NA
j_gene: TRBJ1-1
v_gene: TRBV25-1
abundance: NA
CDR3nt: TGTGCCAGCAGAAGGGGGAGGATGAACACTGAAGCTTTCTTT
CDR3aa: CASRRGRMNTEAFF

d_gene: TRBD2
j_gene: TRBJ2-7
v_gene: TRBV7-6
abundance: NA
CDR3nt: TGTGCCAGCAGCTTAGCGCTGGGGGAGGGGAACTCCTACGAGCAGTACTTC
CDR3aa: CASSLALGEGNSYEQYF

d_gene: NA
j_gene: TRBJ1-2
v_gene: TRBV10-3
abundance: many
CDR3nt: TGTGCCATCCAAGGGGACGCCGGTGACGGCTACACCTTC
CDR3aa: CAIQGDAGDGYTF

d_gene: NA
j_gene: TRBJ2-6
v_gene: TRBV10-3
abundance: many
CDR3nt: TGTGCCATCAGTCACGGGACTGGTGACTCTGGGGCCAACGTCCTGACTTTC
CDR3aa: CAISHGTGDSGANVLTF

d_gene: NA
j_gene: TRBJ1-1
v_gene: TRBV5-1
abundance: few
CDR3nt: TGCGCCAGCAGCAAGGGATGGGGCGACCTCGACGAAGCTTTCTTT
CDR3aa: CASSKGWGDLDEAFF

d_gene: TRBD1
j_gene: TRBJ1-4
v_gene: TRBV12-5
abundance: NA
CDR3nt: TGTGCTAGTGGGCGAGGGACAGGAACTAATGAAAAACTGTTTTTT
CDR3aa: CASGRGTGTNEKLFF

d_gene: NA
j_gene: TRBJ1-2
v_gene: TRBV12-3/TRBV12-4
abundance: few
CDR3nt: TGTGCCAGCAGGCTTGGCCCGAACTATGGCTACACCTTC
CDR3aa: CASRLGPNYGYTF

d_gene: TRBD1
j_gene: TRBJ1-4
v_gene: TRBV10-3
abundance: NA
CDR3nt: TGTGCCATCAGCGATATGGACAGGGCTTGGGAAAAACTGTTTTTT
CDR3aa: CAISDMDRAWEKLFF

d_gene: NA
j_gene: TRBJ1-1
v_gene: TRBV20-1
abundance: NA
CDR3nt: TGCAGTGCTAGTGCCCGGGGATGGGGCACTGAAGCTTTCTTT
CDR3aa: CSASARGWGTEAFF

d_gene: NA
j_gene: TRBJ1-4
v_gene: TRBV7-2
abundance: NA
CDR3nt: TGCGCCAGCAGCCAACCAGGGAGGAGGGTTATGAGGAAACTGTTTTTT
CDR3aa: CASSQPGRRVMRKLFF

d_gene: NA
j_gene: TRBJ2-5
v_gene: TRBV7-9
abundance: NA
CDR3nt: TGTGCCAGCAGCTTATTAATGGCCCAAGGGACCCAGTACTTC
CDR3aa: CASSLLMAQGTQYF

d_gene: NA
j_gene: TRBJ1-5
v_gene: TRBV19
abundance: few
CDR3nt: TGTGCCAGTAGTACGACAGCAATTAGCAATCAGCCCCAGCATTTT
CDR3aa: CASSTTAISNQPQHF

d_gene: NA
j_gene: TRBJ2-7
v_gene: TRBV15
abundance: NA
CDR3nt: TGTGCCACCAGGGGGGTTGGGACCTACGAGCAGTACTTC
CDR3aa: CATRGVGTYEQYF

d_gene: NA
j_gene: TRBJ2-5
v_gene: TRBV21-1
abundance: NA
CDR3nt: TGTGCCAGCAGCACGCGGGACGGGAGAGAAGAGACCCAGTACTTC
CDR3aa: CASSTRDGREETQYF

d_gene: NA
j_gene: TRBJ1-5
v_gene: TRBV2
abundance: NA
CDR3nt: TGTGCCAGCACCCGGGACGTATGGAATCAGCCCCAGCATTTT
CDR3aa: CASTRDVWNQPQHF

d_gene: NA
j_gene: TRBJ2-7
v_gene: TRBV19
abundance: few
CDR3nt: TGTGCCAGTAGACCCTCGGACAATTCCTACGAGCAGTACTTC
CDR3aa: CASRPSDNSYEQYF

d_gene: NA
j_gene: TRBJ1-1
v_gene: TRBV9
abundance: once
CDR3nt: TGTGCCAGCAGTTTGGCCGGGACGTTTCGCTCCTTT
CDR3aa: CASSLAGTFRSF